Described below is a single T cell receptor beta chain sequence and its context. Germline V gives CDR1 SGHAT, CDR2 FQDESV (reference sequence). V shed 4 bases and J shed 6 bases, with 22 bases lying between them. The length of the CDR3 is 16 residues. The data derive from a study of cytomegalovirus exposure and HLA in healthy donors. PCR amplification relied on 60 Vbeta primers (plus 13 Jbeta primers). Generated by immunoSEQ multiplex PCR, the TCRdb table keeps only in-frame clones and is missing some. The profile shows some 150,000 clones, about four fifths of them singletons. This sequence originates from a man younger than 45 in good health and CMV-seronegative. Sample: PBMCs. The V gene is TRBV11-1, the J gene TRBJ2-7, with D possibly being TRBD1 (5 bases). The CDR3 region is CASSSRVETARSEQYF. CDR3 coding DNA: TGTGCCAGCAGCTCCAGAGTAGAGACAGCCCGGAGCGAGCAGTACTTC.